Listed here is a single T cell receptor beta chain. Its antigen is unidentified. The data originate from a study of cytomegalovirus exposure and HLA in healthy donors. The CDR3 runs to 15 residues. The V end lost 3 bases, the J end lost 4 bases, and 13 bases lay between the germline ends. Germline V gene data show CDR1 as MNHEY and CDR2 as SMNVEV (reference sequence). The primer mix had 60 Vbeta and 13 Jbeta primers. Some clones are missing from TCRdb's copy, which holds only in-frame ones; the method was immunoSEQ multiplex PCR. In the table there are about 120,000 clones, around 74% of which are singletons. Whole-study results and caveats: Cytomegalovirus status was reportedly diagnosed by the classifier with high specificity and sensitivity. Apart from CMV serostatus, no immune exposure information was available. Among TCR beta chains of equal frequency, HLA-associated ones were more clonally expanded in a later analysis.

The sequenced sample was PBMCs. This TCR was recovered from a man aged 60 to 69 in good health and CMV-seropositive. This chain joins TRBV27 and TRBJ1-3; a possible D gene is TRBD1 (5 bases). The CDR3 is CASSLGGSSGNTIYF. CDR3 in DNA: TGTGCCAGCAGTTTGGGGGGGTCCTCCGGAAACACCATATATTTT.